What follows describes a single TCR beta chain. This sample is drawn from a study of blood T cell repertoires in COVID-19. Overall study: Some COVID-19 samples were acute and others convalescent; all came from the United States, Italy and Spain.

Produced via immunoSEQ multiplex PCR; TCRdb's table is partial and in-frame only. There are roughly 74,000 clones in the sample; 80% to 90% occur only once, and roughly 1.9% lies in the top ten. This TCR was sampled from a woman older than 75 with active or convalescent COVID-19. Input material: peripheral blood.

The CDR3 sequence is CASSLERQPMGNEQFF. As DNA, the CDR3 is TGTGCCAGCAGTTTAGAACGACAGCCGATGGGCAATGAGCAGTTCTTC. The chain links TRBV27 to TRBJ2-1, with D maybe TRBD1 (5 bases). CDR3 size: 16 residues. Germline-derived CDR1 and CDR2 are MNHEY and SMNVEV (reference sequence). V lost 2 bases, J lost 6 bases, and 17 bases lay in between.